This T cell receptor beta chain is from a study of blood T cell repertoires in COVID-19. About the research overall: Samples of COVID-19 (acute and convalescent) were obtained from the United States, Italy and Spain.

CDR1 is SQVTM, CDR2 ANQGSEA, per germline. With 4 bases removed from V and 0 bases from J, the gap between germline ends came to 12 bases. This CDR3 is built from 14 residues. Methods used by the authors: How many nucleated cells were present was estimated from reference gene primer amplification. TCRdb's table, derived via immunoSEQ multiplex PCR, lists solely in-frame clones and lacks some. V, J and clone size were drawn from that table, and D and trimming were deduced from the DNA. The table records 250,000 to 400,000 clones, around 87% of them present only once. This chain connects TRBV29-1 to TRBJ1-1; maybe TRBD1 (6 bases). The sample was PBMCs or T cells enriched from blood (not recorded which). This sequence was found in a woman aged 30 to 39 who had recovered from COVID-19. CDR3 DNA sequence: TGCAGCGTTGTTAGACAGGCCATGAACACTGAAGCTTTCTTT. Protein sequence: CSVVRQAMNTEAFF.